This T cell receptor (beta chain) was documented in a study of cytomegalovirus exposure and HLA in healthy donors. Study details: Ancestry clustering placed roughly 86% of approximately 420 genotyped donors in the Caucasian-associated cluster. Findings of the study overall: Data from an earlier analysis indicated that most TCR beta V segments were productive either about 87% or about 30% of the time.

Primers included in the PCR were 60 Vbeta and 13 Jbeta primers. Here immunoSEQ multiplex PCR was the method, and the copy in TCRdb shows in-frame clones only, minus some. The repertoire has approximately 60,000 clones, about 79% of them found once; the top ten carry over 1.5%. The CDR3 length is 17 residues. The germline gives CDR1 MNHNS, CDR2 SASEGT. Trimming took 0 bases from V and 6 from J; bases not matched to a gene: 7. The donors were healthy bone marrow donors. This clone was detected only a few times. Its antigen is not identified. The sequence came from a man aged 40-50 years in good health and CMV-seronegative. The chain carries TRBV6-1 and TRBJ2-1; the match to TRBD2 covers 11 bases. Sequences were obtained from PBMCs. The CDR3 nucleotides read TGTGCCAGCAGTGAAGCGGTAGCGGGGGGGCGTTTCAATGAGCAGTTCTTC. Translated: CASSEAVAGGRFNEQFF.